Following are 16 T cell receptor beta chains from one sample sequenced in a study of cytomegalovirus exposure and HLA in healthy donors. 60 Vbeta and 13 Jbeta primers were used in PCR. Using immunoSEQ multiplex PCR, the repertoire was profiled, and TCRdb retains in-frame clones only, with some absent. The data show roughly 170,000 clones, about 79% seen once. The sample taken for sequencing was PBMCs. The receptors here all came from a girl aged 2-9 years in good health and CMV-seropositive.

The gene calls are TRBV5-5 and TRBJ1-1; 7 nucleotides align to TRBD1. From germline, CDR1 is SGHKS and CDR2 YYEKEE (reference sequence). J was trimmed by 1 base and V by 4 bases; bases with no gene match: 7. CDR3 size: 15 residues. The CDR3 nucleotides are TGTGCCAGCAGCCCGGTGGACAGGTCGAACACTGAAGCTTTCTTT. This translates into CASSPVDRSNTEAFF.

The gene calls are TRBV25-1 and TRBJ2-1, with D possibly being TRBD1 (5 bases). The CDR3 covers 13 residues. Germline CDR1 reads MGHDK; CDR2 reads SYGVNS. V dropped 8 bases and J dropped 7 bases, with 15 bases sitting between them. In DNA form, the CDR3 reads TGTGCCAGCGCCAGATCCAGGGAAAATGAGCAGTTCTTC. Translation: CASARSRENEQFF.

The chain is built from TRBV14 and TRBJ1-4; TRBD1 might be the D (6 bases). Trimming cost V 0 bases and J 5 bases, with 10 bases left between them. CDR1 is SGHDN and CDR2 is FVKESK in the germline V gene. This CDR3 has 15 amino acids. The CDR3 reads CASSQDQGTNEKLFF. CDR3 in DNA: TGTGCCAGCAGCCAAGATCAGGGGACCAATGAAAAACTGTTTTTT.

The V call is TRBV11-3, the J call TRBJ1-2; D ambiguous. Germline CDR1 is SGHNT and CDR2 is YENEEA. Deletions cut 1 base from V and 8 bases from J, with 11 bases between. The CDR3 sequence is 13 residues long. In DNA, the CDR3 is TGTGCCAGCAGCTTAGGACCTCAGCGCGGCTACACCTTC. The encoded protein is CASSLGPQRGYTF.

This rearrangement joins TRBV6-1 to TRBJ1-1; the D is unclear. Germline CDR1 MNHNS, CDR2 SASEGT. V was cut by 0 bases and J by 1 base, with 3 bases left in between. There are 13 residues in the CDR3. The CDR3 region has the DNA TGTGCCAGCAGTGAAGCACAGAACACTGAAGCTTTCTTT. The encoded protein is CASSEAQNTEAFF.

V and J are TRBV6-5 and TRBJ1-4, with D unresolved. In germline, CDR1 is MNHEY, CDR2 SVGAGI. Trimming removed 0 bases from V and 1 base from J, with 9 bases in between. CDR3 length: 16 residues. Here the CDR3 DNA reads TGTGCCAGCAGTTACTCTTCTGGAGAAACTAATGAAAAACTGTTTTTT. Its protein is CASSYSSGETNEKLFF.

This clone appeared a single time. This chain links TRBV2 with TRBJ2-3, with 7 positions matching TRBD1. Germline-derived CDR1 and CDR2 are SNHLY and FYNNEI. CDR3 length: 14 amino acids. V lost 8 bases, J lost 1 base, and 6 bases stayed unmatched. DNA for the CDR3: TGTGCCAGCCTTAACAGGGGCGGCACAGATACGCAGTATTTT. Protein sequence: CASLNRGGTDTQYF.

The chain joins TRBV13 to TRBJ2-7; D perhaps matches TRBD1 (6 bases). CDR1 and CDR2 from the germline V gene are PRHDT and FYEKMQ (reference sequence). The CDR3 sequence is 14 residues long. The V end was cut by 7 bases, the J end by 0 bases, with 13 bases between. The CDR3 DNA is TGTGCCAGCACCAGCGACAGGAGCTCCTACGAGCAGTACTTC. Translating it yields CASTSDRSSYEQYF.

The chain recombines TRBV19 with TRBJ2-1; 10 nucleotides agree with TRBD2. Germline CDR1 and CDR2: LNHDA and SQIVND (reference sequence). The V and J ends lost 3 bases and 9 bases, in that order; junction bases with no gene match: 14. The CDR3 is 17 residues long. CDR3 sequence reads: CASSITPTSGRAAEQFF. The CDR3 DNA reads TGTGCCAGTAGTATCACCCCGACGAGCGGGAGGGCCGCTGAGCAGTTCTTC.

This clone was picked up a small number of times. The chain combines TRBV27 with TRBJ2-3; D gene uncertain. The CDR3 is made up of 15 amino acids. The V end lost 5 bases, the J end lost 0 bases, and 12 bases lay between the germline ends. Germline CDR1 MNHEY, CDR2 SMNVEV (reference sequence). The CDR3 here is CASSPATPSTDTQYF. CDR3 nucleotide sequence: TGTGCCAGCAGTCCGGCGACACCCAGCACAGATACGCAGTATTTT.

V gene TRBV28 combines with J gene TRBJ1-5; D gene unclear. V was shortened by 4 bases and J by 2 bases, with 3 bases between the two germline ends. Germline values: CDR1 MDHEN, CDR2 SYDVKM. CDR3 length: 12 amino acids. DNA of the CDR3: TGTGCCAGCAGTTCTGGCAATCAGCCCCAGCATTTT. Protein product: CASSSGNQPQHF.

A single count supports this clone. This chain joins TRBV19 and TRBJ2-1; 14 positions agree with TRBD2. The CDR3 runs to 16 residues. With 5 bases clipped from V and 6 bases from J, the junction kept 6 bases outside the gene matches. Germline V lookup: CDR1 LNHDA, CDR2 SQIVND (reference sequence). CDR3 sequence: CASSSGLAGVGNEQFF. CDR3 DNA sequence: TGTGCCAGTAGTTCGGGACTAGCGGGAGTAGGCAATGAGCAGTTCTTC.

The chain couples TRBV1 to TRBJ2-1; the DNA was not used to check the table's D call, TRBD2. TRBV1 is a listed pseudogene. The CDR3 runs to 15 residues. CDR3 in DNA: TGCACCAGCAGCCAAGAGGGTAGCTGCGACAATGAGCAGTTCTTC. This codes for CTSSQEGSCDNEQFF.

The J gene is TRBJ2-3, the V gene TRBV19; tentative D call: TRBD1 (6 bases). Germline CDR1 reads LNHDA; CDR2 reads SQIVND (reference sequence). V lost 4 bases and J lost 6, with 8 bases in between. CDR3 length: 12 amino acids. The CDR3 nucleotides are TGTGCCAGTAGTACCAGGGGTGATACGCAGTATTTT. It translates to CASSTRGDTQYF. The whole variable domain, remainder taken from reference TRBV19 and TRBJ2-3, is DGGITQSPKYLFRKEGQNVTLSCEQNLNHDAMYWYRQDPGQGLRLIYYSQIVNDFQKGDIAEGYSVSREKKESFPLTVTSAQKNPTAFYLCASSTRGDTQYFGPGTRLTVL.

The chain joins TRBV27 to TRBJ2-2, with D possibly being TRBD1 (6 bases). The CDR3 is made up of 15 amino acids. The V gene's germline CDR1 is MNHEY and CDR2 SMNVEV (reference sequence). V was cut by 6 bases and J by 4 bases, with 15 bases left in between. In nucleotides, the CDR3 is TGTGCCAGCAGGCTGACAGGAGAGGCCACCGGGGAGCTGTTTTTT. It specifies CASRLTGEATGELFF.

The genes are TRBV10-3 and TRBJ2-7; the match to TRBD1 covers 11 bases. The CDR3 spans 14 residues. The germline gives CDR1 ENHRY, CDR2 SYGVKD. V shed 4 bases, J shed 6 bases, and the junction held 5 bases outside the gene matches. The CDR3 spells CAISGGTGGREQYF. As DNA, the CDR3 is TGTGCCATCAGTGGGGGGACAGGGGGACGCGAGCAGTACTTC.